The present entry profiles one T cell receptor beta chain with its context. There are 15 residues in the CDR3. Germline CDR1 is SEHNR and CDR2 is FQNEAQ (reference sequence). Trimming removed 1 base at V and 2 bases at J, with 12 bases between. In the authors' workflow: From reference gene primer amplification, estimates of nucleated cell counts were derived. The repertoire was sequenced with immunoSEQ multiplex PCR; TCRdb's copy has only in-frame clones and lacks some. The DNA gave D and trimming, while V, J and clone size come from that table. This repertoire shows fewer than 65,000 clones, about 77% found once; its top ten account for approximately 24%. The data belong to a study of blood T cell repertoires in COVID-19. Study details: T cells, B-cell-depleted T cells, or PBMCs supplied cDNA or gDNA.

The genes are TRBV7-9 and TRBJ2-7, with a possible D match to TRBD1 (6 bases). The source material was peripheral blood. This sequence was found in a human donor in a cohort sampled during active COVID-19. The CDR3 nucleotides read TGTGCCAGCAGCTTAGACCAGGGGAGCACCTACGAGCAGTACTTC. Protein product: CASSLDQGSTYEQYF.